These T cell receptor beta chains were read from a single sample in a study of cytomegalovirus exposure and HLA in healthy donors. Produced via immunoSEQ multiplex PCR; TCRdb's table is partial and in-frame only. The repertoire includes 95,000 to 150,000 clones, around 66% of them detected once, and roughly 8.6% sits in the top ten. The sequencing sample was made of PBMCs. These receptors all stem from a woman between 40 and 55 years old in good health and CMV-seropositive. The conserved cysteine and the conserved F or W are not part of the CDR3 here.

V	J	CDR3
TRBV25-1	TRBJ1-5	ASSAQGRQPQH
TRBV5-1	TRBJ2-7	ASGEPGTSLYEQY
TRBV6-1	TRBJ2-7	ASSETQDRFTYEQY
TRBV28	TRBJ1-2	ASSPPGQRGYT
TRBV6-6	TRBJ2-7	ASSPSLAGKNEQY
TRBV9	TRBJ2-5	ASSVYAGETQY
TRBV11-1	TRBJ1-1	ASSLRQSTEAF
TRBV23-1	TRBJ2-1	ASSQSRGPGEHNEQF
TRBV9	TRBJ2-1	ASSVGGGYNEQF
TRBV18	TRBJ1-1	ASSSGETEAF
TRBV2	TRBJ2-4	ASGQGAAKNIQY
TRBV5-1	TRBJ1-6	ASSLQGIIAPLH
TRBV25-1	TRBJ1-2	ASRPTGPYGYT
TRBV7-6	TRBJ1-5	ASSLASGTVNQPQH
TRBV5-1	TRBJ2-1	AGSLAGGTSYNEQF
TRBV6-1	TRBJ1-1	ASREGQGGEAF
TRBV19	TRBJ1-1	ASSIDRTKNTEAF
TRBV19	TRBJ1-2	ATQGLGATSDGYT
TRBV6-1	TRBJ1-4	ASSGWTGKGEKLF
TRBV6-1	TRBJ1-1	ASSEVGRATTEAF
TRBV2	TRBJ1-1	ASSEVTGGTEAF
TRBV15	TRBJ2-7	ATSSGTSGPYEQY
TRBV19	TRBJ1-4	ASSPQGGGKLF
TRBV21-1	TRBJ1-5	ASSKEGAGGARSGGGQPQH
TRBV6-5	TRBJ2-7	ASSSRAGSSYEQY
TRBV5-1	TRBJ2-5	ASSSLTRDSQETQY
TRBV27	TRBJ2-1	ASSFTSGEGGEQF
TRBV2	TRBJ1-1	ASRRETEAF
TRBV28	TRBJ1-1	ASRAVNTEAF
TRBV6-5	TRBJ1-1	ASSYSEPTEAF
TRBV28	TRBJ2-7	ASSLEGSSYEQY
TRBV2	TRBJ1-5	ASSPGTNSNQPQH
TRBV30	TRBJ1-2	ASKNLEGGDYGYT
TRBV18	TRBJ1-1	ASSPDRTGQGSTEAF